The 17 T cell receptor beta chains given below trace back to one sample, sequenced in a study of identical twins. In TCRdb, the 5' RACE reads were re-called with MiXCR into one record per CDR3 protein. This table holds some 1,600,000 distinct CDR3 sequences, around a third found once. Sequencing was carried out using cord blood. The origin of the receptors is a newborn girl in good health.

V is TRBV29-1 and J is TRBJ1-2; TRBD1 is a possible D gene (5 bases). Trimming stripped 4 bases from V and 1 base from J, with 19 bases between. The CDR3 is 16 residues long. Germline assignment: CDR1 SQVTM and CDR2 ANQGSEA. The CDR3 bases are TGCAGCGTTGCGTATCTATCGGGACGGTTTAACTATGGCTACACCTTC. Encoded protein: CSVAYLSGRFNYGYTF.

This clonotype appeared many times. The chain recombines TRBV29-1 with TRBJ2-7; possibly TRBD2 for D (5 bases). CDR1 and CDR2 from the germline V gene are SQVTM and ANQGSEA. The V gene lost 7 bases and the J gene lost 3 bases, with 13 bases spanning the gap. The CDR3 consists of 12 residues. The CDR3: CSALYGVYEQYF. The CDR3 coding sequence is TGCAGCGCCCTATACGGGGTCTACGAGCAGTACTTC.

In its sample, this clonotype was seen a few times. V usage is TRBV7-2 and J usage is TRBJ2-7; 8 bases map to TRBD2. V lost 1 base, J lost 2 bases, and 4 bases stayed unmatched. The germline gives CDR1 SGHTA, CDR2 FQGNSA. The CDR3 has 15 amino acids. CDR3 sequence reads: CASSLEGSGAYEQYF. DNA for the CDR3: TGTGCCAGCAGCTTAGAGGGTAGCGGGGCCTACGAGCAGTACTTC. Drawing the rest from reference TRBV7-2 and TRBJ2-7, the complete variable domain is GAGVSQSPSNKVTEKGKDVELRCDPISGHTALYWYRQSLGQGLEFLIYFQGNSAPDKSGLPSDRFSAERTGGSVSTLTIQRTQQEDSAVYLCASSLEGSGAYEQYFGPGTRLTVT.

The V and J genes are TRBV27 and TRBJ2-3; the D gene is possibly TRBD2 (6 bases). Germline V gene data show CDR1 as MNHEY and CDR2 as SMNVEV (reference sequence). Trimming took 2 bases from V and 1 from J, leaving 16 bases between them. This CDR3 is 17 amino acids long. The CDR3 loop is CASSLLRRGKGTDTQYF. DNA of the CDR3: TGTGCCAGCAGTTTACTGCGGCGGGGTAAAGGCACAGATACGCAGTATTTT.

CDR3 sequence (DNA): TGTGCCAGCTCACCTAACCGGGACAGTAGCAATCAGCCCCAGCATTTT. Translation: CASSPNRDSSNQPQHF. This sequence joins TRBV18 and TRBJ1-5; 7 nucleotides align to TRBD1. The CDR3 consists of 16 residues. V was pared by 3 bases and J by 0 bases, with 5 bases of the junction left unmatched. Germline V gene sequence: CDR1 KGHSH, CDR2 LQKENI.

This clonotype was counted between two and nine times. This sequence may be a read error, since a much larger clone differs from it by one base. V is TRBV7-6 and J is TRBJ2-3; D possibly corresponds to TRBD1 (6 bases). Trimming left V 3 bases short and J 3 bases short, with 10 bases between. The CDR3 is 14 amino acids. Per the germline V gene, CDR1 is SGHVS and CDR2 is FNYEAQ. In nucleotides, the CDR3 is TGTGCCAGCAGCTTTACTAGGGGGACAGATACGCAGTATTTT. This translates into CASSFTRGTDTQYF.

V gene TRBV20-1 combines with J gene TRBJ2-7; TRBD2 aligns across 9 bases. V lost 5 bases and J lost 3; bases outside the gene matches: 2. This CDR3 is 12 amino acids long. CDR1 and CDR2 (germline): DFQATT, SNEGSKA (reference sequence). CDR3 loop: CSALAGVYEQYF. The DNA for the CDR3 is TGCAGTGCTTTAGCGGGGGTCTACGAGCAGTACTTC.

There are a few counts of this clonotype. The rearrangement uses TRBV4-1 and TRBJ2-3; D uncertain. The CDR3 loop spans 15 amino acids. Trimming took 4 bases from V and 2 from J, leaving 13 bases between them. Germline V lookup: CDR1 MGHRA, CDR2 YSYEKL. The CDR3 DNA reads as TGCGCCAGCAGCCGGATCCCCGGCCTCACAGATACGCAGTATTTT. The encoded protein is CASSRIPGLTDTQYF.

The CDR3 nucleotides read TGTGCCAGCAGCCCCCGACTAGCGGAGTCCTACAATGAGCAGTTCTTC. It is translated as CASSPRLAESYNEQFF. This sequence joins TRBV7-9 and TRBJ2-1; 9 bases agree with TRBD2. V was pared by 5 bases and J by 1 base, with 6 bases of the junction left unmatched. Germline values: CDR1 SEHNR, CDR2 FQNEAQ (reference sequence). The CDR3 sequence is 16 residues long.

The genes are TRBV7-2 and TRBJ2-7; D may be TRBD1 (6 bases). The CDR3 consists of 17 residues. The V end was cut by 2 bases, the J end by 3 bases, with 20 bases between. CDR1 is SGHTA, CDR2 FQGNSA, per germline. The CDR3 DNA reads as TGTGCCAGCAGCTTAAGCAGGGGCACTAGGGGGTTCTACGAGCAGTACTTC. Its translation is CASSLSRGTRGFYEQYF.

The chain links TRBV28 to TRBJ2-7; 13 nucleotides align to TRBD2. V was clipped by 5 bases and J by 6 bases; unmatched bases: 7. Germline V lookup: CDR1 MDHEN, CDR2 SYDVKM. This CDR3 has 15 amino acids. For the CDR3, the DNA is TGTGCCAGCAGTCTTTCCGGGACTAGCGGGGCCGAGCAGTACTTC. Amino acids: CASSLSGTSGAEQYF.

The chain has TRBV7-8 and TRBJ2-1; D unclear. The CDR3 contains 12 residues. Trimming took off 5 bases at V and 14 bases at J, with 16 bases between the two ends. Germline V lookup: CDR1 SGHVS, CDR2 FQNEAQ. DNA of the CDR3: TGTGCCAGCAGCCACACTCCTAGTGGGGAGTTCTTC. Amino acid sequence: CASSHTPSGEFF. The variable domain in full, completed from reference TRBV7-8 and TRBJ2-1, reads GAGVSQSPRYKVAKRGQDVALRCDPISGHVSLFWYQQALGQGPEFLTYFQNEAQLDKSGLPSDRFFAERPEGSVSTLKIQRTQQEDSAVYLCASSHTPSGEFFGPGTRLTVL.

This clonotype has just a few counts. The chain combines TRBV5-6 with TRBJ2-3; 7 nucleotides line up with TRBD2. Germline V CDR1 and CDR2: SGHDT, YYEEEE. V dropped 6 bases and J dropped 0; count of bases not matched to a gene: 4. The CDR3 totals 14 residues. CDR3 coding DNA: TGTGCCAGCACCTTCGGGGGGAGCACAGATACGCAGTATTTT. Translated, it gives CASTFGGSTDTQYF.

This clonotype was detected only once. The chain has TRBV6-1 and TRBJ2-7; D is unresolved. CDR1 and CDR2 from the germline V gene are MNHNS and SASEGT. V dropped 1 base and J dropped 0 bases, with 10 bases sitting between them. The CDR3 is made up of 15 amino acids. The CDR3 spells CASSEVPGSSYEQYF. CDR3 DNA: TGTGCCAGCAGTGAAGTCCCCGGGTCCTCCTACGAGCAGTACTTC.

The genes are TRBV28 and TRBJ1-4, with 9 bases identical to TRBD1. This CDR3 is built from 16 residues. V was pared by 2 bases and J by 3 bases, with 4 bases of the junction left unmatched. CDR1 is MDHEN and CDR2 is SYDVKM in the germline V gene. CDR3 DNA sequence: TGTGCCAGCAGTTTAATGGACAGGGGACCTAATGAAAAACTGTTTTTT. This encodes CASSLMDRGPNEKLFF.

For the CDR3, the DNA is TGTGCCAGCAGCCTCCGGACTAGCGGGGGTACCTCGGGGGAGCAGTACTTC. Its protein product is CASSLRTSGGTSGEQYF. The genes are TRBV4-2 and TRBJ2-7, with 13 bases matching TRBD2. CDR3 length: 17 amino acids. Germline CDR1 is LGHNA and CDR2 is YNFKEQ. Germline trimming cut 4 bases from V and 7 bases from J; bases unmatched to any gene: 13.

This clonotype was detected a few times. V gene TRBV5-1 combines with J gene TRBJ2-3, with TRBD2 matching over 9 bases. Germline values: CDR1 SGHRS, CDR2 YFSETQ. The CDR3 covers 18 residues. With 0 bases clipped from V and 1 base from J, the junction kept 9 bases outside the gene matches. The CDR3 nucleotides read TGCGCCAGCAGCTTGGACCCCTGGGCTAGCGGGGGCACAGATACGCAGTATTTT. Protein: CASSLDPWASGGTDTQYF.